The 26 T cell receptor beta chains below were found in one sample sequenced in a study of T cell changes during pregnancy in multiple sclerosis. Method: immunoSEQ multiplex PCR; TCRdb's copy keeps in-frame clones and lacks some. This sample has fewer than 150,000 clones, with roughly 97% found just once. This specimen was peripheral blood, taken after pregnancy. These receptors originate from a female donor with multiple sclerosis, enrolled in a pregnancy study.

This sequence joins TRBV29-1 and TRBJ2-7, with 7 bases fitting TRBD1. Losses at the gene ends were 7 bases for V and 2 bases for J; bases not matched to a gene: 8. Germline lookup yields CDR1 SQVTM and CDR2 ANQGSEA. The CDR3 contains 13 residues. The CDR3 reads CSAADRVPYEQYF. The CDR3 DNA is TGCAGCGCCGCCGACAGGGTGCCCTACGAGCAGTACTTC.

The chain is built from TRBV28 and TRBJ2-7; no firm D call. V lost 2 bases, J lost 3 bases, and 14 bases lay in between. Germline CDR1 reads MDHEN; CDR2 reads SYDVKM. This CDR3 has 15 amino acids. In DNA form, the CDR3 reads TGTGCCAGCAGTTTAGAGCCCACCCTCGGCTACGAGCAGTACTTC. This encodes CASSLEPTLGYEQYF.

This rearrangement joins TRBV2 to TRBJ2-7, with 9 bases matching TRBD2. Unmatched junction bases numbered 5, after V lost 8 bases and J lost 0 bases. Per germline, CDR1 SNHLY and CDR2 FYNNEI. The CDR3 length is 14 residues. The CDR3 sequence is CASENSGSSYEQYF. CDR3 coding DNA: TGTGCCAGCGAGAATAGCGGGAGCTCCTACGAGCAGTACTTC.

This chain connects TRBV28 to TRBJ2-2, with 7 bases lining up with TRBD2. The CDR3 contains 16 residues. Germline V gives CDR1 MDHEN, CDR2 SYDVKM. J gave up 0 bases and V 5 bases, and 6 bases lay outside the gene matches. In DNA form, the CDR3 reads TGTGCCAGCAGTCTCTGGACTAGTGCGAACACCGGGGAGCTGTTTTTT. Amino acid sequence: CASSLWTSANTGELFF. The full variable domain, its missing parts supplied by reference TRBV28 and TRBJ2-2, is DVKVTQSSRYLVKRTGEKVFLECVQDMDHENMFWYRQDPGLGLRLIYFSYDVKMKEKGDIPEGYSVSREKKERFSLILESASTNQTSMYLCASSLWTSANTGELFFGEGSRLTVL.

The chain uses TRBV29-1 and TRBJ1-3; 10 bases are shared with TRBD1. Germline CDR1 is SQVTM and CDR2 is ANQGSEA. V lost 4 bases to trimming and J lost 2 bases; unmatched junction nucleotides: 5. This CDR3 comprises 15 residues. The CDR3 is CSVVGDRGTGNTIYF. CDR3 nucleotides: TGCAGCGTTGTTGGGGACAGGGGAACTGGAAACACCATATATTTT.

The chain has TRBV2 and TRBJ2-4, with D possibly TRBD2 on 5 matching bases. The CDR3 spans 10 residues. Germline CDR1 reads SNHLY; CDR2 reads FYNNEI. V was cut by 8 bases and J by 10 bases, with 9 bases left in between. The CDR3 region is CASGGLIQYF. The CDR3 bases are TGTGCCAGCGGAGGCCTTATTCAGTACTTC. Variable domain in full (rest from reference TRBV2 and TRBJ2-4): EPEVTQTPSHQVTQMGQEVILRCVPISNHLYFYWYRQILGQKVEFLVSFYNNEISEKSEIFDDQFSVERPDGSNFTLKIRSTKLEDSAMYFCASGGLIQYFGAGTRLSVL.

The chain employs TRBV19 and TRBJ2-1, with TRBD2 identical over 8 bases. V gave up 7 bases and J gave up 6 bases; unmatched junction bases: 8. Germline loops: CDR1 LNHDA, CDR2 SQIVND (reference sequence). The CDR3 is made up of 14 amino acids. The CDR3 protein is CASKWSGSSNEQFF. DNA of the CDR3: TGTGCCAGTAAATGGAGCGGGAGTTCCAATGAGCAGTTCTTC. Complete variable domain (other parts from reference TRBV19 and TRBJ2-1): DGGITQSPKYLFRKEGQNVTLSCEQNLNHDAMYWYRQDPGQGLRLIYYSQIVNDFQKGDIAEGYSVSREKKESFPLTVTSAQKNPTAFYLCASKWSGSSNEQFFGPGTRLTVL.

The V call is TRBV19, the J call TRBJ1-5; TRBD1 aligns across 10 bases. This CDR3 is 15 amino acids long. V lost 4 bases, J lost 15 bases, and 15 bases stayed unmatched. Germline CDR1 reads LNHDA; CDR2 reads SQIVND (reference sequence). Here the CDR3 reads CASSTPGQGTSLRHF. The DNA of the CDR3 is TGTGCCAGTAGTACCCCGGGACAGGGGACGTCCTTAAGGCATTTT.

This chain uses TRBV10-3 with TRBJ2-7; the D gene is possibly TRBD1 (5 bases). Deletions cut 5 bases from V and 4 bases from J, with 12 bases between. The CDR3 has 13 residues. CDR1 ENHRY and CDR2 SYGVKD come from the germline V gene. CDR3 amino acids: CAISPDSLYEQYF. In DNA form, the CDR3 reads TGTGCCATCAGTCCCGACAGCCTATACGAGCAGTACTTC.

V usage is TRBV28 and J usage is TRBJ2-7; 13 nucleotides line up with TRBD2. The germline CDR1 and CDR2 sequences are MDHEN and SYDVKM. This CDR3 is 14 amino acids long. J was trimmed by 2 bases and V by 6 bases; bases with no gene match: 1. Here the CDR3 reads CASSGLAGAYEQYF. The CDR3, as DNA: TGTGCCAGCAGCGGACTAGCGGGAGCCTACGAGCAGTACTTC.

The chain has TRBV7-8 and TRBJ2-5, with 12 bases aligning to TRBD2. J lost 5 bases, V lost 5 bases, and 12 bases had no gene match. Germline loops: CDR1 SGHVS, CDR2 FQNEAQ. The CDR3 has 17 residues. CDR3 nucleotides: TGTGCCAGCAGCGTCAACCTGGGACTAGCGGGCGAGGAGACCCAGTACTTC. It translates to CASSVNLGLAGEETQYF.

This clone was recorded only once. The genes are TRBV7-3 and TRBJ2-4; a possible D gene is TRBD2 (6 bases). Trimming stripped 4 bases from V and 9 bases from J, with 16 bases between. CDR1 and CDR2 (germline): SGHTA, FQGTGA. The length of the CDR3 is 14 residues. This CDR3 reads CASSSPFEGGIQYF. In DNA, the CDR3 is TGTGCCAGCAGCTCCCCCTTCGAGGGAGGCATTCAGTACTTC.

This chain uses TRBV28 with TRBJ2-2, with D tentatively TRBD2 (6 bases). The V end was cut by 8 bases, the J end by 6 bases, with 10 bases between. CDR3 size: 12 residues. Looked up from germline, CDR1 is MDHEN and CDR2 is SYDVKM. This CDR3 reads CASGWGAGELFF. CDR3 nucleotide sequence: TGTGCCAGCGGATGGGGGGCCGGGGAGCTGTTTTTT. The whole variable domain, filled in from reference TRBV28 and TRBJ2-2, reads DVKVTQSSRYLVKRTGEKVFLECVQDMDHENMFWYRQDPGLGLRLIYFSYDVKMKEKGDIPEGYSVSREKKERFSLILESASTNQTSMYLCASGWGAGELFFGEGSRLTVL.

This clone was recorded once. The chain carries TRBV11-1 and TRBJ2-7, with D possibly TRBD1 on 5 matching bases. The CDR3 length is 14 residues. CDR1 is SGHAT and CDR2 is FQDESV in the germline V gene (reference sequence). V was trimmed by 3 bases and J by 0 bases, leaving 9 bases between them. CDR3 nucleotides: TGTGCCAGCAGCTTCGGACAAACCTCCTACGAGCAGTACTTC. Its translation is CASSFGQTSYEQYF.

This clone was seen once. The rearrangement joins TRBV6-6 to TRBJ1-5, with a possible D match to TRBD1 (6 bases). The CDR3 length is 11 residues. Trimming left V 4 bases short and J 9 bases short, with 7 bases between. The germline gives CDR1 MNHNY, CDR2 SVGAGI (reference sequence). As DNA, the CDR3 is TGTGCCAGCAGTTCGACAGGGCCCCAGCATTTT. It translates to CASSSTGPQHF.

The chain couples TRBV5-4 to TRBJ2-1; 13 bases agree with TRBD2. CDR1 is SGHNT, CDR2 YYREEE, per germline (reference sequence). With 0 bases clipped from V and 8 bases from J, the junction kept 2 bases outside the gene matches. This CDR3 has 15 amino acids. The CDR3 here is CASSLDGLAGDEQFF. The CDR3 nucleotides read TGTGCCAGCAGCTTGGACGGACTAGCGGGAGATGAGCAGTTCTTC.

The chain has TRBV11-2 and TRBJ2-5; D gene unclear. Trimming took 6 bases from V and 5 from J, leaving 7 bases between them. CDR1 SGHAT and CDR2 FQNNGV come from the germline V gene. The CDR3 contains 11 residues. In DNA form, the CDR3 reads TGTGCCAGCAGGCAACTGGAGACCCAGTACTTC. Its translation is CASRQLETQYF.

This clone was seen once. CDR3 residues: CASSDLAAPTYEQYF. The DNA for the CDR3 is TGTGCCAGCAGTGATCTAGCGGCCCCGACCTACGAGCAGTACTTC. The genes are TRBV9 and TRBJ2-7; 7 bases match TRBD2. The CDR3 has 15 residues. Germline loops: CDR1 SGDLS, CDR2 YYNGEE. V dropped 5 bases and J dropped 2; count of bases not matched to a gene: 10.

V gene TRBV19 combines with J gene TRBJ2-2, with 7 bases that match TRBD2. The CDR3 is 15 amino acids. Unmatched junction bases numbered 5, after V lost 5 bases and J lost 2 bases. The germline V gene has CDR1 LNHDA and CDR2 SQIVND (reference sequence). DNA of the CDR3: TGTGCCAGTAGTTTGCGGGGACTAAACACCGGGGAGCTGTTTTTT. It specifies CASSLRGLNTGELFF. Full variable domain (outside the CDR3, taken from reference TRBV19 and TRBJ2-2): DGGITQSPKYLFRKEGQNVTLSCEQNLNHDAMYWYRQDPGQGLRLIYYSQIVNDFQKGDIAEGYSVSREKKESFPLTVTSAQKNPTAFYLCASSLRGLNTGELFFGEGSRLTVL.

The CDR3 loop is CASSQPGQRARNEQFF. The CDR3 DNA sequence: TGCGCCAGCAGCCAACCCGGCCAGCGGGCCCGCAATGAGCAGTTCTTC. The chain combines TRBV4-1 with TRBJ2-1, with D maybe TRBD2 (6 bases). Germline loops: CDR1 MGHRA, CDR2 YSYEKL. Trimming left V 2 bases short and J 6 bases short, with 17 bases between. CDR3 length equals 16 residues.

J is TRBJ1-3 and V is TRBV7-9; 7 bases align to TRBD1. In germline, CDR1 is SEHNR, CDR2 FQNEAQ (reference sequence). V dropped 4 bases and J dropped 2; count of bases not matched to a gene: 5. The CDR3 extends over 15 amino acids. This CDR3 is CASSSQQGPGNTIYF. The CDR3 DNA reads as TGTGCCAGCAGCTCGCAACAGGGGCCTGGAAACACCATATATTTT.

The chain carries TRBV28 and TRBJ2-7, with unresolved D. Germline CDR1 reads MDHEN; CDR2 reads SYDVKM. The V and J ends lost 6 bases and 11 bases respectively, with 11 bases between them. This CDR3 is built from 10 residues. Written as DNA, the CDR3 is TGTGCCAGCAGCCGCGGAGTTAAGTACTTC. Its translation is CASSRGVKYF.

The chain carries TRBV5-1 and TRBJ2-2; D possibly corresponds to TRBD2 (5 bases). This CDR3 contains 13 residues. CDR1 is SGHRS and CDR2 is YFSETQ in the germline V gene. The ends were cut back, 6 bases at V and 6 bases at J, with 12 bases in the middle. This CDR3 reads CASNFWGAGELFF. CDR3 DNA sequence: TGCGCCAGCAATTTTTGGGGAGCCGGGGAGCTGTTTTTT.

The CDR3 protein is CASSQGSGGAGQETQYF. The CDR3 DNA sequence: TGTGCCAGCAGCCAAGGATCCGGCGGAGCAGGGCAAGAGACCCAGTACTTC. V is TRBV4-2 and J is TRBJ2-5, with D maybe TRBD1 (5 bases). From germline, CDR1 is LGHNA and CDR2 YNFKEQ. V was trimmed by 1 base and J by 2 bases, leaving 17 bases between them. The CDR3 length is 17 residues.

The CDR3 DNA follows: TGTGCCAGCAGCCCGGGAGGAAGGGGCCGGAACACTGAAGCTTTCTTT. Its protein is CASSPGGRGRNTEAFF. The chain is built from TRBV5-4 and TRBJ1-1; D may be TRBD1 (5 bases). V was pared by 4 bases and J by 1 base, with 17 bases between. This CDR3 is built from 16 residues. Germline-derived CDR1 and CDR2 are SGHNT and YYREEE (reference sequence).

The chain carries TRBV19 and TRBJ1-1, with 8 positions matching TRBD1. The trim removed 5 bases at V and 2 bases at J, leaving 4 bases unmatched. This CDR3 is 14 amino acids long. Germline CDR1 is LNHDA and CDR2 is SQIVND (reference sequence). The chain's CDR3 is CASSLGQGNTEAFF. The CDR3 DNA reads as TGTGCCAGTAGTCTCGGACAGGGCAACACTGAAGCTTTCTTT.